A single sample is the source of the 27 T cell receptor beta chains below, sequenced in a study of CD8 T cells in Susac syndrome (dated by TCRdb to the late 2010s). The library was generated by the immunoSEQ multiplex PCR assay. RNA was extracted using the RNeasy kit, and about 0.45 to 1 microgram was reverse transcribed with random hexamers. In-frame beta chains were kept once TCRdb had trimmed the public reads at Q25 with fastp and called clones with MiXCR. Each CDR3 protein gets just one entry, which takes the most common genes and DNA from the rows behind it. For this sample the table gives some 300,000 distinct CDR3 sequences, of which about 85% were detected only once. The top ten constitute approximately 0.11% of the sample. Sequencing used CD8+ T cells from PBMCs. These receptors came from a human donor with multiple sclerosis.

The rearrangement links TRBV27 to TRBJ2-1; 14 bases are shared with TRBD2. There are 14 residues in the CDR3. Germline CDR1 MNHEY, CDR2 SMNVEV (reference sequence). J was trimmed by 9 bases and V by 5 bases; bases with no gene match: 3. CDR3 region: CASSLGLAGGEQFF. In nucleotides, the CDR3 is TGTGCCAGCAGTCTCGGACTAGCGGGAGGTGAGCAGTTCTTC.

CDR3 in amino acids: CASSPGEDTEAFF. DNA of the CDR3: TGTGCCAGCAGTCCTGGCGAGGACACTGAAGCTTTCTTT. V gene TRBV6-1 combines with J gene TRBJ1-1; D unclear. The ends were cut back, 5 bases at V and 3 bases at J, with 10 bases in the middle. The CDR3 has 13 amino acids. Germline lookup yields CDR1 MNHNS and CDR2 SASEGT.

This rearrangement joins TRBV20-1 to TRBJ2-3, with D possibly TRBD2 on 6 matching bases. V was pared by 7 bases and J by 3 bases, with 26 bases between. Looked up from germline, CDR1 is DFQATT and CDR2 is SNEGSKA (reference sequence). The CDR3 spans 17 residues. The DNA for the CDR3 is TGCAGTGGCAGAATCTGGTGGGAGGAACAAATTACAGATACGCAGTATTTT. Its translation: CSGRIWWEEQITDTQYF.

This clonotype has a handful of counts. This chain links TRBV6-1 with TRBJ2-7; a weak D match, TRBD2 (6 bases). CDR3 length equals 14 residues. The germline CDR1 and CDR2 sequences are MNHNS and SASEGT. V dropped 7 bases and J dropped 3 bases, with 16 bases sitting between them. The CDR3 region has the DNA TGTGCCAGCACCCCGACTTGGGGGGTCTACGAGCAGTACTTC. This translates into CASTPTWGVYEQYF.

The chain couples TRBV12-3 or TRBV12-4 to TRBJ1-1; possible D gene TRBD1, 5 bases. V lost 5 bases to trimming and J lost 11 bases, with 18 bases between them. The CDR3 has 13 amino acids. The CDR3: CASSPQVWGEAFF. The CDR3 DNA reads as TGTGCCAGCAGTCCACAGGTCTGGGGCGAGGCTTTCTTT.

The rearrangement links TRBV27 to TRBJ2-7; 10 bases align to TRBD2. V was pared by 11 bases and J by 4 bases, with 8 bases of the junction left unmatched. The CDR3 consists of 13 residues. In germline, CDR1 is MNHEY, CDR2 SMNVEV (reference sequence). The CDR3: CAAGTSGIYEQYF. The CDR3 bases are TGTGCCGCCGGCACTAGCGGGATTTACGAGCAGTACTTC.

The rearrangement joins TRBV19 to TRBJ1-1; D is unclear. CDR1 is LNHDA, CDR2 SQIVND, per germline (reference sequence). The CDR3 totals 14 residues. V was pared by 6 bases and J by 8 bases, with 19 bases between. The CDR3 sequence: CASRNGWARPEAFF. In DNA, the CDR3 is TGTGCCAGTAGGAACGGTTGGGCCCGACCCGAAGCTTTCTTT.

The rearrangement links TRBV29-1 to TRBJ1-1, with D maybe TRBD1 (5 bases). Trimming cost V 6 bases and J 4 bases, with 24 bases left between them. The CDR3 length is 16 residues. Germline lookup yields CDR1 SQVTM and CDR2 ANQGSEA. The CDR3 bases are TGCAGCGTCGTGAGTCGCGGGGCGCTGGTTGTCACTGAAGCTTTCTTT. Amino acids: CSVVSRGALVVTEAFF.

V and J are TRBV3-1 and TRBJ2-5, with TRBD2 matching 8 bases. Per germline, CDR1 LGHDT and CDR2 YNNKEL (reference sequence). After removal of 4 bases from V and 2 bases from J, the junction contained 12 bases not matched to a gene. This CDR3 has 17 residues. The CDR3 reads CASSRVDLAGGQETQYF. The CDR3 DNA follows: TGTGCCAGCAGCCGAGTCGATCTGGCGGGGGGTCAAGAGACCCAGTACTTC.

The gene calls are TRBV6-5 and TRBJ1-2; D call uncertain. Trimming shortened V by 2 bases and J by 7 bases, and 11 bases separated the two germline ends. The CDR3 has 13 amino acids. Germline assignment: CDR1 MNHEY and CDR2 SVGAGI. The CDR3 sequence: CASSYTRESGYTF. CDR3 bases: TGTGCCAGCAGTTACACCCGTGAAAGTGGCTACACCTTC.

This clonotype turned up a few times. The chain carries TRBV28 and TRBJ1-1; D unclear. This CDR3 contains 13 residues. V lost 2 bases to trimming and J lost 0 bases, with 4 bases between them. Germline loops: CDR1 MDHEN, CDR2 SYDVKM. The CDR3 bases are TGTGCCAGCAGTTTAGTGATGAACACTGAAGCTTTCTTT. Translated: CASSLVMNTEAFF.

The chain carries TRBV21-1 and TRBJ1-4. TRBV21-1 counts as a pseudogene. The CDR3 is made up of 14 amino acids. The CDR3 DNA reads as TGTGCCGGGTCCTTGGGTCCAACTAATGAAAAACTGTTTTTT. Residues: CAGSLGPTNEKLFF.

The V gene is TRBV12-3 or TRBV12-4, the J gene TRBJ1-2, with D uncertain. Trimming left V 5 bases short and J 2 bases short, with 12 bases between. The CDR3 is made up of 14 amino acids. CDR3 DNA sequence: TGTGCCAGCAGTCCCCTCCCAGCAAACTATGGCTACACCTTC. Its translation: CASSPLPANYGYTF.

The CDR3 protein is CASSLGGQGNQPQHF. CDR3 DNA sequence: TGTGCCAGCAGCTTAGGGGGACAGGGGAATCAGCCCCAGCATTTT. The V call is TRBV7-9, the J call TRBJ1-5, with 10 bases aligning to TRBD1. The J segment lost 4 bases and the V segment lost 1 base, leaving 1 base of the junction unmatched. The CDR3 sequence is 15 residues long. CDR1 and CDR2 (germline): SEHNR, FQNEAQ (reference sequence).

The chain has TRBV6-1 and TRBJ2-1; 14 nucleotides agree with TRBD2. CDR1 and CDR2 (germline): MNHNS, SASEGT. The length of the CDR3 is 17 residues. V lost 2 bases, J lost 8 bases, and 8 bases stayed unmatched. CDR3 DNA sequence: TGTGCCAGCAGTGAAAACCGAAGACTAGCGGGAGGGCATGAGCAGTTCTTC. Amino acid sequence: CASSENRRLAGGHEQFF.

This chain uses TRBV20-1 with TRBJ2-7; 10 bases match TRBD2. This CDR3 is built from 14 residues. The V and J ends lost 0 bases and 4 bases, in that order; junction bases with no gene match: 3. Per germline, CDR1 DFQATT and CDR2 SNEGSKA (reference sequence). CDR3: CSAREASGSYEQYF. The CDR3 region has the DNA TGCAGTGCTAGAGAGGCTAGCGGGAGTTACGAGCAGTACTTC.

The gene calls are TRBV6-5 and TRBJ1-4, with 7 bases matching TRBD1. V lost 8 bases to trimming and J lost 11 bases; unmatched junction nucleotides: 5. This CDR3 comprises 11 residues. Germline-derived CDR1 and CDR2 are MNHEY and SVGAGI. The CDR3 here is CASGGQHKLFF. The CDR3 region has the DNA TGTGCCAGCGGGGGACAGCATAAACTGTTTTTT.

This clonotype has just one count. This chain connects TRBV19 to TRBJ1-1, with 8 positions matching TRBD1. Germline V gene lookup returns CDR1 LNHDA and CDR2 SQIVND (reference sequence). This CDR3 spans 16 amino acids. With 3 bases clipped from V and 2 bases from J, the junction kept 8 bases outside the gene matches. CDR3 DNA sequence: TGTGCCAGTAGTATTATGGCCACAGGGGGAAACACTGAAGCTTTCTTT. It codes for CASSIMATGGNTEAFF.

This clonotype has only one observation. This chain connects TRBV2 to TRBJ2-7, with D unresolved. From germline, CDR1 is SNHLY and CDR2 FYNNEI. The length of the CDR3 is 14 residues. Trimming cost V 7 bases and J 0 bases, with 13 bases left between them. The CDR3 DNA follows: TGTGCCAGCACCCAGCCCCAAAGCTCCTACGAGCAGTACTTC. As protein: CASTQPQSSYEQYF. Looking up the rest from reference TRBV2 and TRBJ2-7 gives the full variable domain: EPEVTQTPSHQVTQMGQEVILRCVPISNHLYFYWYRQILGQKVEFLVSFYNNEISEKSEIFDDQFSVERPDGSNFTLKIRSTKLEDSAMYFCASTQPQSSYEQYFGPGTRLTVT.

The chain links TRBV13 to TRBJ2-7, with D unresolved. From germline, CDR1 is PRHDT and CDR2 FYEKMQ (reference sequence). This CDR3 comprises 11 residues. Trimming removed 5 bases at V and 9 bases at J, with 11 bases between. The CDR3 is CASSPGFGQYF. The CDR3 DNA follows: TGTGCCAGCAGCCCGGGCTTTGGGCAGTACTTC.

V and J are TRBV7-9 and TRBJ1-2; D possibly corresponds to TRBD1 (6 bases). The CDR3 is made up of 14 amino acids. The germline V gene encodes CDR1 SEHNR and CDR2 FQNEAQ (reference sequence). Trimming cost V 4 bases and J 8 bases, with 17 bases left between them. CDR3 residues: CASSYQSGQWGYTF. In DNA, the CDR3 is TGTGCCAGCAGCTACCAATCCGGACAGTGGGGCTACACCTTC.

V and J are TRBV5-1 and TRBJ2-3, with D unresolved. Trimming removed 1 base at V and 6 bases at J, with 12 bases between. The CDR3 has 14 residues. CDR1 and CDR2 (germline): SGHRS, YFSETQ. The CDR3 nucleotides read TGCGCCAGCAGCTTGTGGAAAAAGGATGATACGCAGTATTTT. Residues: CASSLWKKDDTQYF.

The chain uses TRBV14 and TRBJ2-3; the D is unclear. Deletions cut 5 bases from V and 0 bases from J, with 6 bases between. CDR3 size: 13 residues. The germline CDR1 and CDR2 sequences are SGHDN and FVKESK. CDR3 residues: CASSGASTDTQYF. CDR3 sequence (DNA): TGTGCCAGCAGCGGAGCTAGCACAGATACGCAGTATTTT.

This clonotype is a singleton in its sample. CDR3 loop: CASSPARSYNEQFF. CDR3 coding DNA: TGTGCCAGCAGCCCCGCACGCTCCTACAATGAGCAGTTCTTC. The chain employs TRBV7-2 and TRBJ2-1; D not resolved. Germline assignment: CDR1 SGHTA and CDR2 FQGNSA. This CDR3 is 14 amino acids long. V lost 5 bases, J lost 0 bases, and 8 bases lay in between.

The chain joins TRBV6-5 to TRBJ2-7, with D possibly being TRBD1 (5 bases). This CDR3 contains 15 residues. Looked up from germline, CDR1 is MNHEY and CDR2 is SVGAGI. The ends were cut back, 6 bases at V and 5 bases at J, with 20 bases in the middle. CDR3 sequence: CASSPPGWGYHEQYF. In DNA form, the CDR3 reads TGTGCCAGCAGCCCGCCCGGTTGGGGCTACCACGAGCAGTACTTC.

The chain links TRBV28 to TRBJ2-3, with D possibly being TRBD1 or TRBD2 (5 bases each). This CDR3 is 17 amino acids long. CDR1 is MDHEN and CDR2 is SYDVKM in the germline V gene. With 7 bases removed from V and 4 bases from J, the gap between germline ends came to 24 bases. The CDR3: CASNPDGEGPMADTQYF. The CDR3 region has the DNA TGTGCCAGCAACCCCGACGGAGAGGGGCCTATGGCAGATACGCAGTATTTT.

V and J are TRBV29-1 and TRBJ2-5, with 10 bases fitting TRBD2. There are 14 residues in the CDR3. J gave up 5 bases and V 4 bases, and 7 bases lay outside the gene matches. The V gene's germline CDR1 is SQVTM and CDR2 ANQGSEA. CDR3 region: CSVVVVAGGETQYF. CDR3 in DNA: TGCAGCGTTGTCGTCGTAGCGGGAGGCGAGACCCAGTACTTC. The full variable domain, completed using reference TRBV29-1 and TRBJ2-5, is SAVISQKPSRDICQRGTSLTIQCQVDSQVTMMFWYRQQPGQSLTLIATANQGSEATYESGFVIDKFPISRPNLTFSTLTVSNMSPEDSSIYLCSVVVVAGGETQYFGPGTRLLVL.